Shown below are 19 T cell receptor beta chains from a single sample sequenced in a study of response to subunit inactivated influenza vaccine. TCRdb called the RT-PCR reads again in MiXCR, with one record for every CDR3 protein. The sample lists hundreds of thousands of distinct CDR3 sequences; less than 8% were seen once. The sequenced sample was PBMCs from blood, obtained roughly 24 months after vaccination. These receptor sequences come from a man aged 45 to 75 who received an inactivated influenza vaccine.

V gene TRBV2 combines with J gene TRBJ2-6; 9 bases agree with TRBD1. V dropped 6 bases and J dropped 11; count of bases not matched to a gene: 2. CDR1 SNHLY and CDR2 FYNNEI come from the germline V gene. The CDR3 has 12 residues. The CDR3 sequence is CASRGQGDVLTF. The CDR3 DNA follows: TGTGCCAGCAGGGGACAGGGAGACGTCCTGACTTTC.

The CDR3 reads CASSLSGVNTYEQYF. In DNA form, the CDR3 reads TGTGCCAGCAGCTTGTCCGGCGTGAACACCTACGAGCAGTACTTC. This chain joins TRBV5-5 and TRBJ2-7; D ambiguous. CDR3 size: 15 residues. Germline loops: CDR1 SGHKS, CDR2 YYEKEE (reference sequence). V lost 1 base to trimming and J lost 2 bases, with 13 bases between them.

The chain uses TRBV7-9 and TRBJ2-7, with D hard to call. Trimming pared 3 bases from V and 6 bases from J, leaving 9 bases between. There are 12 residues in the CDR3. Per the germline V gene, CDR1 is SEHNR and CDR2 is FQNEAQ (reference sequence). CDR3 in DNA: TGTGCCAGCAGCTTGGCTGGCCCCGAGCAGTACTTC. As protein: CASSLAGPEQYF. Filled out from reference TRBV7-9 and TRBJ2-7, the complete variable domain reads DTGVSQNPRHKITKRGQNVTFRCDPISEHNRLYWYRQTLGQGPEFLTYFQNEAQLEKSRLLSDRFSAERPKGSFSTLEIQRTEQGDSAMYLCASSLAGPEQYFGPGTRLTVT.

This clonotype was seen ten or more times. V usage is TRBV29-1 and J usage is TRBJ2-5; a weak D match, TRBD2 (5 bases). Germline CDR1 SQVTM, CDR2 ANQGSEA. The CDR3 spans 14 residues. The V gene lost 2 bases and the J gene lost 1 base, with 11 bases spanning the gap. CDR3 region: CSVELSSGQETQYF. The CDR3 nucleotides are TGCAGCGTTGAATTGTCGAGCGGCCAAGAGACCCAGTACTTC.

This clonotype was picked up many times. The CDR3 spells CASSFGPTGELFF. The CDR3 region has the DNA TGTGCCAGCAGCTTTGGGCCCACCGGGGAGCTGTTTTTT. The gene calls are TRBV7-2 and TRBJ2-2; D remains unclear. Germline V gives CDR1 SGHTA, CDR2 FQGNSA. The V gene lost 3 bases and the J gene lost 4 bases, with 6 bases spanning the gap. This CDR3 region has 13 residues.

The DNA of the CDR3 is TGTGCCAGCAGCTTTGCCCTTAGCGGGGGATCCTACGAGCAGTACTTC. This codes for CASSFALSGGSYEQYF. The V gene is TRBV5-5, the J gene TRBJ2-7; 9 nucleotides line up with TRBD2. The CDR3 covers 16 residues. Germline trimming cut 2 bases from V and 1 base from J; bases unmatched to any gene: 7. Per germline, CDR1 SGHKS and CDR2 YYEKEE (reference sequence).

The CDR3 DNA reads as TGTGCCAGCAGCGTAGTGGACAGGAGGACCGGGGAGCTGTTTTTT. Protein: CASSVVDRRTGELFF. The gene calls are TRBV9 and TRBJ2-2, with 7 nucleotides matching TRBD1. The CDR3 is 15 residues long. Germline CDR1 reads SGDLS; CDR2 reads YYNGEE. The V gene end was trimmed by 0 bases and the J gene end by 5 bases; junction bases not matched to a gene: 4.

About this clonotype: Given a much more abundant clone one base away, this may be a read error. The V and J genes are TRBV3-1 and TRBJ1-1; 7 bases fit TRBD1. Germline V gives CDR1 LGHDT, CDR2 YNNKEL (reference sequence). The CDR3 length is 12 residues. The CDR3, as DNA: TGTGCCAGCAGCCAAAGGGGGCCTGAAGCTTTATTT. This encodes CASSQRGPEALF. Looking up the rest from reference TRBV3-1 and TRBJ1-1 gives the full variable domain: DTAVSQTPKYLVTQMGNDKSIKCEQNLGHDTMYWYKQDSKKFLKIMFSYNNKELIINETVPNRFSPKSPDKAHLNLHINSLELGDSAVYFCASSQRGPEALFGQGTRLTVV.

This clonotype showed up many times. The chain carries TRBV3-1 and TRBJ2-1; D may be TRBD1 or TRBD2 (6 bases each). Germline V gives CDR1 LGHDT, CDR2 YNNKEL (reference sequence). CDR3 length: 13 amino acids. Trimming removed 0 bases from V and 12 bases from J, with 12 bases in between. The CDR3 reads CASSQDEGGRQFF. The CDR3 DNA reads as TGTGCCAGCAGCCAAGATGAGGGGGGAAGGCAGTTCTTC.

Only a few counts were recorded for this clonotype. The chain combines TRBV7-2 with TRBJ2-1; 8 positions agree with TRBD1. This CDR3 is built from 11 residues. Germline V gene lookup returns CDR1 SGHTA and CDR2 FQGNSA. V dropped 5 bases and J dropped 12; count of bases not matched to a gene: 3. CDR3 sequence: CASSPDRGQFF. The CDR3 DNA follows: TGTGCCAGCAGCCCAGACAGGGGGCAGTTCTTC.

This clonotype was observed a handful of times. The chain recombines TRBV7-8 with TRBJ2-1; TRBD2 matches 11 bases. J was trimmed by 3 bases and V by 1 base; bases with no gene match: 8. The CDR3 runs to 18 residues. From germline, CDR1 is SGHVS and CDR2 FQNEAQ. The CDR3 is CASSLVGSSGRNYNEQFF. CDR3 nucleotide sequence: TGTGCCAGCAGCTTAGTCGGTTCTAGCGGGAGGAACTACAATGAGCAGTTCTTC. Full variable domain (missing parts from reference TRBV7-8 and TRBJ2-1): GAGVSQSPRYKVAKRGQDVALRCDPISGHVSLFWYQQALGQGPEFLTYFQNEAQLDKSGLPSDRFFAERPEGSVSTLKIQRTQQEDSAVYLCASSLVGSSGRNYNEQFFGPGTRLTVL.

This clonotype was seen a few times. The rearrangement joins TRBV12-3 or TRBV12-4 to TRBJ2-3, with TRBD2 matching 8 bases. The CDR3 loop spans 13 amino acids. After removal of 7 bases from V and 3 bases from J, the junction contained 3 bases not matched to a gene. The CDR3 reads CASTRGGTDTQYF. DNA of the CDR3: TGTGCCAGCACCCGGGGGGGGACAGATACGCAGTATTTT.

The V and J genes are TRBV12-3 or TRBV12-4 and TRBJ2-5; either TRBD1 or TRBD2 may fit D (5 bases each). Deletions cut 5 bases from V and 6 bases from J, with 10 bases between. This CDR3 is built from 12 residues. CDR3 loop: CASSPRGQTQYF. CDR3 in DNA: TGTGCCAGCAGTCCGAGGGGTCAGACCCAGTACTTC.

This clonotype occurred many times. CDR3 region: CSALQGADTDTQYF. In nucleotides, the CDR3 is TGCAGTGCTTTACAGGGGGCCGACACAGATACGCAGTATTTT. V gene TRBV20-1 combines with J gene TRBJ2-3; TRBD1 aligns across 9 bases. Germline-derived CDR1 and CDR2 are DFQATT and SNEGSKA (reference sequence). The CDR3 extends over 14 amino acids. The ends lost 5 bases at V and 2 bases at J; junction bases unmatched: 5.

The V gene is TRBV20-1, the J gene TRBJ2-7; a weak D match, TRBD1 (6 bases). The CDR3 contains 12 residues. V lost 6 bases to trimming and J lost 2 bases, with 11 bases between them. Germline loops: CDR1 DFQATT, CDR2 SNEGSKA (reference sequence). The CDR3 DNA is TGCAGTGCCTGGACAGCGCCCTACGAGCAGTACTTC. Amino acids: CSAWTAPYEQYF.

This clonotype came up many times. V and J are TRBV28 and TRBJ2-2, with a weak D call TRBD2 (6 bases). Trimming cost V 7 bases and J 3 bases, with 12 bases left between them. The CDR3 sequence is 14 residues long. Germline V gene sequence: CDR1 MDHEN, CDR2 SYDVKM. CDR3 DNA: TGTGCCAGCAACTCGGGAGCGTACACCGGGGAGCTGTTTTTT. Protein sequence: CASNSGAYTGELFF.

The gene calls are TRBV19 and TRBJ2-1; D unresolved. There are 13 residues in the CDR3. Trimming shortened V by 6 bases and J by 7 bases, and 13 bases separated the two germline ends. The germline V gene encodes CDR1 LNHDA and CDR2 SQIVND (reference sequence). The DNA for the CDR3 is TGTGCCAGTAGCCCGTCTAAGTGGAATGAGCAGTTCTTC. This translates into CASSPSKWNEQFF.

In this sample, this clonotype turned up a few times. The chain is built from TRBV4-3 and TRBJ1-2, with no clear D. Germline lookup yields CDR1 LGHNA and CDR2 YSLEER. The CDR3 spans 14 residues. The germline V and J ends were trimmed by 3 bases and 1 base, with 9 bases remaining between them. CDR3 region: CASSHEAFNYGYTF. Written as DNA, the CDR3 is TGCGCCAGCAGCCATGAAGCCTTTAACTATGGCTACACCTTC.

The V and J genes are TRBV6-1 and TRBJ1-4; 7 bases agree with TRBD1. Germline V gene sequence: CDR1 MNHNS, CDR2 SASEGT. The V gene end was trimmed by 6 bases and the J gene end by 8 bases; junction bases not matched to a gene: 6. The CDR3 contains 13 residues. The CDR3 DNA reads as TGTGCCAGCAGCAGGGGACAGCTGGAAAAACTGTTTTTT. Protein product: CASSRGQLEKLFF.